The TCR beta chain under discussion was sequenced for a study of blood T cell repertoires in COVID-19. Study background: Sites in the United States, Italy and Spain provided acute and convalescent COVID-19 samples.

V was trimmed by 2 bases and J by 10 bases, leaving 15 bases between them. Germline-derived CDR1 and CDR2 are MGHRA and YSYEKL. The CDR3 runs 15 residues. TCRdb's copy holds only in-frame clones and misses some; the assay was immunoSEQ multiplex PCR. The sample holds fewer than 450,000 clones, approximately 89% seen once. The TCR sequence derives from a woman aged 50 to 60 with COVID-19, enrolled during active disease. The rearrangement links TRBV4-1 to TRBJ1-6; D gene uncertain. What was sequenced was peripheral blood. CDR3 nucleotides: TGCGCCAGCAGCCAAACCGAGGGAGGATGGTCACCCCTCCACTTT. Its protein product is CASSQTEGGWSPLHF.